A selection of T cell receptor beta chains follows, all from one sample in a study of blood T cell repertoires in COVID-19. Measured with immunoSEQ multiplex PCR; TCRdb has only the in-frame clones, and not every one. Among about 200,000 clones listed, 75% to 85% were seen once. Sequencing input: PBMCs or T cells enriched from blood (not recorded which). Receptors were obtained from a woman between 50 and 59 years old with acute COVID-19. The CDR3 runs from the conserved cysteine through the conserved F or W. A D gene is named only where the DNA matches it firmly. Clone size is shown for a subset of rows, as once, few, many or a class of expanded clone.

V,size,D,J,DNA,CDR3
TRBV28,.,TRBD1,TRBJ1-4,TGTGCCACGCGGGTGGACAGGGGGGGCGAAAAACTGTTTTTT,CATRVDRGGEKLFF
TRBV6-5,.,TRBD2,TRBJ2-3,TGTGCCAGCAGTTACCCGGGAGGGGGGGCGACAGATACGCAGTATTTT,CASSYPGGGATDTQYF
TRBV7-9,.,TRBD1,TRBJ1-4,TGTGCCAGCAGCTCCCGGGACAGGGATCCAACTAATGAAAAACTGTTTTTT,CASSSRDRDPTNEKLFF
TRBV6-2/TRBV6-3,few,.,TRBJ1-2,TGTGCCAGCAGTTTGGACAGAATTTACTATGGCTACACCTTC,CASSLDRIYYGYTF
TRBV9,.,.,TRBJ2-3,TGTGCCAGCAGCGTATTCCGGGGGGATACGCAGTATTTT,CASSVFRGDTQYF
TRBV7-6,.,TRBD1,TRBJ1-2,TGTGCCAGCAGCTTAGGACAGGGAAACGGCTACACCTTC,CASSLGQGNGYTF
TRBV6-5,.,.,TRBJ1-5,TGTGCCAGCAGCTACAGCAGGGGTTCCCCCCAGCCCCAGCATTTT,CASSYSRGSPQPQHF
TRBV6-6,.,.,TRBJ2-5,TGTGCCAGCAGTTACAACAGGGAAGAGACCCAGTACTTC,CASSYNREETQYF
TRBV5-1,.,.,TRBJ1-3,TGCGCCAGCAGCTCGCCCGGGGGGGACACCATATATTTT,CASSSPGGDTIYF
TRBV3-1/TRBV3-2,once,TRBD1,TRBJ1-4,TGTGCCAGCAGCCAATGGACAGGGCCAACTAATGAAAAACTGTTTTTT,CASSQWTGPTNEKLFF
TRBV2,.,.,TRBJ2-2,TGTGCCAGCACGGGGTCCGCGAACACCGGGGAGCTGTTTTTT,CASTGSANTGELFF
TRBV28,.,TRBD1,TRBJ1-6,TGTGCCAGCAGTCGACAGGGCTTTTCACCCCTCCACTTT,CASSRQGFSPLHF
TRBV7-9,.,.,TRBJ1-1,TGTGCCAGCAGCTCCAGGGGAATGAACACTGAAGCTTTCTTT,CASSSRGMNTEAFF
TRBV3-1/TRBV3-2,.,.,TRBJ1-4,TGTGCCAGCAGCCAAGATACTTTTGCAACTAATGAAAAACTGTTTTTT,CASSQDTFATNEKLFF
TRBV11-1,.,.,TRBJ1-1,TGTGCCAGCAGCCCCAAAGAGGCAACTGAAGCTTTCTTT,CASSPKEATEAFF
TRBV6-5,.,TRBD1,TRBJ1-1,TGTGCCAGCAGAACCGGGACAGCGAACACTGAAGCTTTCTTT,CASRTGTANTEAFF
TRBV3-1/TRBV3-2,.,TRBD2,TRBJ2-1,TGTGCCAGCTCCCGTTGGGGGGGGGAGGCCTACAATGAGCAGTTCTTC,CASSRWGGEAYNEQFF